This section outlines one TCR beta chain sequence together with its context. Its target is unknown. TCRdb re-analysed the 5' RACE reads in MiXCR, keeping a single row per CDR3 protein. The sample gives approximately 330,000 distinct CDR3 sequences, 4.1% of which show up once; about 22% is in the top ten. These data come from a study of T cells after yellow fever vaccination. CDR1 is MNHEY and CDR2 is SVGAGI in the germline V gene. V lost 6 bases, J lost 7 bases, and 5 bases stayed unmatched. The CDR3 covers 15 residues. Regarding the study as a whole: Peaking on day 5 versus 15, the secondary response was faster but weaker. Relatively few clonotypes were ones that appeared in both CD4 and CD8 compartments. Abundant bulk-population clonotypes could contaminate the FACS-sorted repertoires. Once the booster was given, most primary-vaccination clones reappeared, at about 97% for CD4 and around 90% for CD8.

This sequence was found in a man between 18 and 35 years old who received the YFV17D yellow fever vaccine. The chain is built from TRBV6-5 and TRBJ1-6; 11 nucleotides align to TRBD1. The material was PBMCs, obtained 5 days after the yellow fever booster vaccination. The CDR3 loop is CASRGDRGLNSPLHF. As DNA, the CDR3 is TGTGCCAGCAGGGGGGACAGGGGGTTAAATTCACCCCTCCACTTT.